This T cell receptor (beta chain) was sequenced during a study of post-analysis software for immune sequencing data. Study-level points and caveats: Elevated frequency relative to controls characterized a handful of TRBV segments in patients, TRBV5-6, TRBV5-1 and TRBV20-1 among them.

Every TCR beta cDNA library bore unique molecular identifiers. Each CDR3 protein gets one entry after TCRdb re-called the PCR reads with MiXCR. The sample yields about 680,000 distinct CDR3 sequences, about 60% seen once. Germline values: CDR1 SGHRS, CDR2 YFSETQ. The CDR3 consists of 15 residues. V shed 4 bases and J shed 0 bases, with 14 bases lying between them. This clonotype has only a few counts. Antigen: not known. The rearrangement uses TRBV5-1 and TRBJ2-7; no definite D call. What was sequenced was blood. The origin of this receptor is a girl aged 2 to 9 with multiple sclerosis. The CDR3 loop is CASSPRPTSSYEQYF. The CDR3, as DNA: TGCGCCAGCAGCCCCCGGCCAACCTCCTCCTACGAGCAGTACTTC.